This T cell receptor (beta chain) was recorded in a study of shared clonotypes between healthy human individuals. With respect to this clone: Its antigen is unknown.

Repertoires were generated with immunoSEQ multiplex PCR, while TCRdb's copy carries only in-frame clones and drops some. The sample includes some 1.4 million clones, roughly 97% seen only once; the top ten take approximately 1.1%. The CDR3 extends over 17 amino acids. V was clipped by 3 bases and J by 0 bases; unmatched bases: 8. Germline V lookup: CDR1 ENHRY, CDR2 SYGVKD. The study, taken as a whole, reports: Of the naive CD4 clonotypes, about 5% were shared across a handful of donors. Investigators expected sequencing depth to affect clonotype sharing among donors.

The specimen sequenced was naive CD4+ T cells sorted from blood. This sample's subset: CD45RA+ positively selected. This receptor was taken from a man in his thirties or forties in good health. J is TRBJ2-7 and V is TRBV10-3; 10 nucleotides align to TRBD2. The CDR3 reads CAISDTTSGIRSYEQYF. The CDR3 region has the DNA TGTGCCATCAGTGATACTACTAGCGGGATCCGCTCCTACGAGCAGTACTTC.